The sequence of this T cell receptor (beta chain) was determined in a study of T cells in Graves' hyperthyroidism and ophthalmopathy. TCR beta CDR3 regions were amplified from RNA transcripts. When the TCR CDR3 underwent first-round RT-PCR, the HTBI primer set was used. TCRdb fed the multiplex PCR reads into MiXCR, producing one record per CDR3 protein. The sample has approximately 640,000 distinct CDR3 sequences, roughly a sixth seen once. This clonotype was found a few times. V dropped 5 bases and J dropped 6; count of bases not matched to a gene: 7. This CDR3 is built from 15 residues. CDR1 and CDR2 from the germline V gene are MNHNS and SASEGT.

Sample: blood. This TCR was recovered from a man aged 50 to 60 with Graves' hyperthyroidism. The chain uses TRBV6-1 and TRBJ2-2, with 9 bases that match TRBD2. CDR3 sequence reads: CASSRGTSYAGELFF. In nucleotides, the CDR3 is TGTGCCAGCAGTCGCGGGACTAGCTATGCCGGGGAGCTGTTTTTT.